This T cell receptor beta chain emerged from a study of early T cells in non-severe SARS-CoV-2 infection. Study as a whole: Unsorted whole-blood RNA was sequenced in bulk, leaving chains unpaired. The study, taken as a whole, reports: The study's VDJdb matching favored anti-spike CD8 responses and missed private and CD4 specificities.

The germline V and J ends were trimmed by 3 bases and 1 base, with 18 bases remaining between them. Germline V gene data show CDR1 as DFQATT and CDR2 as SNEGSKA (reference sequence). The CDR3 totals 16 residues. Unique molecular identifiers tagged individual cDNA molecules. MiXCR, applied by TCRdb to the 5' RACE reads, yields one record per CDR3 protein. The table lists about 33,000 distinct CDR3 sequences, 5% of them singletons, with roughly 15% in the top ten. This clonotype came up a few times. The target antigen is unknown. The chain recombines TRBV20-1 with TRBJ1-1; D remains unclear. Input material: whole blood. The source of this sequence is an adult who was a healthcare worker with PCR-confirmed SARS-CoV-2 infection or an uninfected control (not recorded which). In DNA form, the CDR3 reads TGCAGTGCTAGTCCCTTGGCGGGGATTTGGAACACTGAAGCTTTCTTT. It yields the protein CSASPLAGIWNTEAFF.